Included here is one T cell receptor beta chain sequence, with context. Clones were read by immunoSEQ multiplex PCR, and TCRdb kept only the in-frame ones, dropping some. The repertoire holds a few hundred thousand clones, with over 75% as singletons. The data are from a study of blood T cell repertoires in COVID-19. As for the study in general: Before being deemed recovered, Cohort 3 donors had two negative PCRs, clearance, or symptom resolution.

Participants spanned ages about 18 to 90 years and resided in 24 US areas. Allocation to cohorts depended on clinical history reported by the participants. The sequenced sample consisted of PBMCs or T cells enriched from blood (not recorded which). This clonotype was obtained from a man in his forties in a cohort exposed to, infected with or recovered from COVID-19 (not recorded which).

The CDR3 sequence: CASSKDSNYGYTF. The DNA of the CDR3 is TGTGCCAGCAGCAAGGACAGTAACTATGGCTACACCTTC. V and J are TRBV14 and TRBJ1-2, with D possibly TRBD1 on 6 matching bases. The CDR3 runs to 13 residues. Trimming cost V 5 bases and J 1 base, with 8 bases left between them. The V gene's germline CDR1 is SGHDN and CDR2 FVKESK.